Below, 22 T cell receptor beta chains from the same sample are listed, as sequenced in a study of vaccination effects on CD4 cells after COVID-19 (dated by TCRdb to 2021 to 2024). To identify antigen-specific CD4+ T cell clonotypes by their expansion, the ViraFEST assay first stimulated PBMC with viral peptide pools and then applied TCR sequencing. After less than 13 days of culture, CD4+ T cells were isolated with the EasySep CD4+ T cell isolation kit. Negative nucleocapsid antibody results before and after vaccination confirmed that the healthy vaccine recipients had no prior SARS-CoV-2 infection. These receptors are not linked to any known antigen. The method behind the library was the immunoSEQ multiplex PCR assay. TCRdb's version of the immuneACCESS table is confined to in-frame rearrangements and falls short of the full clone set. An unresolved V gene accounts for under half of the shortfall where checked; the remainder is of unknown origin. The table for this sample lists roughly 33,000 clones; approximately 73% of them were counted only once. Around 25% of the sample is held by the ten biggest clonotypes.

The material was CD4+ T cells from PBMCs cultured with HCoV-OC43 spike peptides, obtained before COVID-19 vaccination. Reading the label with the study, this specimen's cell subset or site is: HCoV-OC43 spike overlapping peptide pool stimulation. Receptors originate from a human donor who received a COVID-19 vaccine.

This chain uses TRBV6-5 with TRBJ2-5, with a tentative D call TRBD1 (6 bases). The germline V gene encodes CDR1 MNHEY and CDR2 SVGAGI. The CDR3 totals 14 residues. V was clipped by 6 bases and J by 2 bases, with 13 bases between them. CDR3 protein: CASRSGTNQETQYF. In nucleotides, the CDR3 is TGTGCCAGCAGATCCGGGACAAATCAAGAGACCCAGTACTTC.

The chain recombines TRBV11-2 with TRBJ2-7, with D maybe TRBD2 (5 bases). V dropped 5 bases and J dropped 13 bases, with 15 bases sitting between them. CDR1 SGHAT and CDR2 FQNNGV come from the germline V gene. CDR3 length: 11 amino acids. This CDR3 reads CASSLGPEGYF. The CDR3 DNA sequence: TGTGCCAGCAGCCTCGGACCCGAGGGCTACTTC.

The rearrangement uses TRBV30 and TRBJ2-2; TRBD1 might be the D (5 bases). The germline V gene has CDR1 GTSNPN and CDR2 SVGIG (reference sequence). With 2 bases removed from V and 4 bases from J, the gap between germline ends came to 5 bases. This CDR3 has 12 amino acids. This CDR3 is CAWSRGTGELFF. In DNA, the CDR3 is TGTGCCTGGAGTAGGGGCACCGGGGAGCTGTTTTTT.

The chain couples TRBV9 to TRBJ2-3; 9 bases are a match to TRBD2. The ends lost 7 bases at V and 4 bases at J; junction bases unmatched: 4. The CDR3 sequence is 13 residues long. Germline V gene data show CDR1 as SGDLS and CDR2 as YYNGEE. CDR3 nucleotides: TGTGCCAGCGGGCGGGAGGGCCCAGATACGCAGTATTTT. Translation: CASGREGPDTQYF.

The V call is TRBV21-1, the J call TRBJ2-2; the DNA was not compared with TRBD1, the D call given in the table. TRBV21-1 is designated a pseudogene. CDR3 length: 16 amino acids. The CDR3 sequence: CASSNWWTGKIGELFF. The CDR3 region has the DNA TGTGCCAGCAGCAACTGGTGGACAGGTAAGATCGGGGAGCTGTTTTTT.

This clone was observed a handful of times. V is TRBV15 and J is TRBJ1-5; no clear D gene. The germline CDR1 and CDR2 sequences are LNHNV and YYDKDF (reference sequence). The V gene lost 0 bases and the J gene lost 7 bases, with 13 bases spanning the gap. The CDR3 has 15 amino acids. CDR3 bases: TGTGCCACCAGCAGAGATCAAGGGTCGGGGCAGCCCCAGCATTTT. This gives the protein CATSRDQGSGQPQHF.

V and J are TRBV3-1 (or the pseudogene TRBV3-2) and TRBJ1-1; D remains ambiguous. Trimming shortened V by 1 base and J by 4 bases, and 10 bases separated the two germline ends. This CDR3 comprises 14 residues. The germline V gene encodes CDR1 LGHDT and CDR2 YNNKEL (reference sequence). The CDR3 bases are TGTGCCAGCAGCCAAGTTGTCAGTCTCACTGAAGCTTTCTTT. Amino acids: CASSQVVSLTEAFF.

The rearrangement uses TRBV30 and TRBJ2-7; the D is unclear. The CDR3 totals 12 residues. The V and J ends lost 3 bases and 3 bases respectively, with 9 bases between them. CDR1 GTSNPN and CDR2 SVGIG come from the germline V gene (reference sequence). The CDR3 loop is CAWRRRNYEQYF. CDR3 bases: TGTGCCTGGAGAAGGCGAAACTACGAGCAGTACTTC.

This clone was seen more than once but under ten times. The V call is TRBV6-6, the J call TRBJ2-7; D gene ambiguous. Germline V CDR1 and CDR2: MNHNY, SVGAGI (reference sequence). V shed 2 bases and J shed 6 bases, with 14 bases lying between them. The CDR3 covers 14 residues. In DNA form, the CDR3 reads TGTGCCAGCAGTTACGGGGTCCTCGGTGGCGAGCAGTACTTC. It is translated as CASSYGVLGGEQYF.

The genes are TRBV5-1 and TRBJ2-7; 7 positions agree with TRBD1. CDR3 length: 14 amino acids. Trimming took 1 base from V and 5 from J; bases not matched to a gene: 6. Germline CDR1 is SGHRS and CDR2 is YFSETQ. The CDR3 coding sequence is TGCGCCAGCAGCTTGTTACAGGGGCAGAACGAGCAGTACTTC. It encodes CASSLLQGQNEQYF.

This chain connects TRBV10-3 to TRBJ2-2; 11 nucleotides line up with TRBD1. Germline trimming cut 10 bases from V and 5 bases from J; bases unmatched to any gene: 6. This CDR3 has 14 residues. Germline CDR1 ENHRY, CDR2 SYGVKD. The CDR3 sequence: CATRTGGGTGELFF. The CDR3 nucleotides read TGTGCCACCCGGACAGGGGGCGGAACCGGGGAGCTGTTTTTT.

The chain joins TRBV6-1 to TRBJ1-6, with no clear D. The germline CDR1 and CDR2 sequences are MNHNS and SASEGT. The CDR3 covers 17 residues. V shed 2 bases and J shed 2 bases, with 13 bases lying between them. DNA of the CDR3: TGTGCCAGCAGTGAACGGGGAATCTCGGCCTATAATTCACCCCTCCACTTT. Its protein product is CASSERGISAYNSPLHF.

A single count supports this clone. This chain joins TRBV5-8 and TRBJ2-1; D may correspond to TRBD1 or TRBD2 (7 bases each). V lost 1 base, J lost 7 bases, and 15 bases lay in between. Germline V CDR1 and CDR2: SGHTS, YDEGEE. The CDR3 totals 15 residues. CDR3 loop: CASSLPGGGLNEQFF. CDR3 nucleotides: TGTGCCAGCAGCTTGCCAGGGGGGGGCCTTAATGAGCAGTTCTTC.

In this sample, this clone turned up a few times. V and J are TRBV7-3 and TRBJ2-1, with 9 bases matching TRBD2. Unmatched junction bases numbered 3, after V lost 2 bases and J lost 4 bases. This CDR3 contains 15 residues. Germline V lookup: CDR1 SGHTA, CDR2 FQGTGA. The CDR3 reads CASSLASGAYNEQFF. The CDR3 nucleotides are TGTGCCAGCAGCTTAGCTAGCGGGGCATACAATGAGCAGTTCTTC.

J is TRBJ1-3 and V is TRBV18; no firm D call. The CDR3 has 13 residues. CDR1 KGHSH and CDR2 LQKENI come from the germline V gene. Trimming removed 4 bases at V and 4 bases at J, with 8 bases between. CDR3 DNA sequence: TGTGCCAGCTCACGAGAACCAGGAAACACCATATATTTT. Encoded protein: CASSREPGNTIYF.

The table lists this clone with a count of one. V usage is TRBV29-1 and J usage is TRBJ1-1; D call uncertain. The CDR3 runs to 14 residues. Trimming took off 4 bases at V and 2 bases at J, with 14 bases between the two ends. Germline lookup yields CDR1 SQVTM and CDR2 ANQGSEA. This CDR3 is CSVAAQHTNTEAFF. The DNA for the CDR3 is TGCAGCGTTGCGGCACAACACACAAACACTGAAGCTTTCTTT.

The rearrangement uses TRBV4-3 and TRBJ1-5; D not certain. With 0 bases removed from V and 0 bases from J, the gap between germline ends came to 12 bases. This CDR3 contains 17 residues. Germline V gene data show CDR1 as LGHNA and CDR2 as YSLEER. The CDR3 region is CASSQDAQSYSNQPQHF. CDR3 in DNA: TGCGCCAGCAGCCAAGATGCTCAGTCTTATAGCAATCAGCCCCAGCATTTT.

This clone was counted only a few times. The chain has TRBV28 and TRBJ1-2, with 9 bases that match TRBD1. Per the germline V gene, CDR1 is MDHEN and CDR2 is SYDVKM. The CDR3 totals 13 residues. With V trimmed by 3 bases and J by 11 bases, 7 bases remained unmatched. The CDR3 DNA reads TGTGCCAGCAGTTTGTCGGGACAGGGTTATTACACCTTC. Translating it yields CASSLSGQGYYTF.

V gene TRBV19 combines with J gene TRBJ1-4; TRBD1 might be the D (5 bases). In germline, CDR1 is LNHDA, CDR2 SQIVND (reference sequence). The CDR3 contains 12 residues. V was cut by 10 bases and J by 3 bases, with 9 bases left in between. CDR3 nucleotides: TGTGCCACTCAGGGATCTAATGAAAAACTGTTTTTT. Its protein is CATQGSNEKLFF.

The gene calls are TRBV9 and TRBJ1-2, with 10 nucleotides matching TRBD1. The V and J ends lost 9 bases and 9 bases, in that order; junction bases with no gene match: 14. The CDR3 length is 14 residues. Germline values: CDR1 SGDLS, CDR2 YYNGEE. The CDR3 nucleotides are TGTGCCACGACACCGGGACAGGGGTCTTTCAGCTACACCTTC. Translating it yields CATTPGQGSFSYTF.

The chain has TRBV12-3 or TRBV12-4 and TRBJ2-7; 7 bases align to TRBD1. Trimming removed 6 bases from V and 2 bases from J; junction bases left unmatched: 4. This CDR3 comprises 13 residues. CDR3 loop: CASRGDSAYEQYF. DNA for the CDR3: TGTGCCAGCAGGGGGGACAGTGCCTACGAGCAGTACTTC.

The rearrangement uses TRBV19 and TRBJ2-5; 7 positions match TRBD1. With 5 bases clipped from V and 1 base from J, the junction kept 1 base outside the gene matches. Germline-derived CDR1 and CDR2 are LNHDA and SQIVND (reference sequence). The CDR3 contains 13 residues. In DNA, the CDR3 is TGTGCCAGTAGTGGGACAGCCCAAGAGACCCAGTACTTC. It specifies CASSGTAQETQYF.